Listed below are T cell receptor beta chains from one sample, sequenced in a study of T cells in Graves' hyperthyroidism and ophthalmopathy. One entry per CDR3 protein results from TCRdb running MiXCR on the multiplex PCR reads. The table includes around 600,000 distinct CDR3 sequences, 13% to 15% detected once. The sequenced material came from blood. The receptors originated from a woman aged 50 to 65 with Graves' ophthalmopathy. Each CDR3 is given with its conserved first and last residue.

v_call: TRBV6-1
j_call: TRBJ2-3
cdr3_length: 19
cdr3_aa: CASSRRTDGLADFTDTQYF

v_call: TRBV29-1
j_call: TRBJ2-3
cdr3_length: 14
cdr3_aa: CSIPQGVTTDTQYF

v_call: TRBV28
j_call: TRBJ2-7
cdr3_length: 15
cdr3_aa: CASSTWGQGSYEQYF

v_call: TRBV5-6
j_call: TRBJ2-1
cdr3_length: 15
cdr3_aa: CASSLGLGDDNEQFF

v_call: TRBV28
j_call: TRBJ2-1
cdr3_length: 15
cdr3_aa: CASSSLAGGRNEQFF

v_call: TRBV29-1
j_call: TRBJ2-7
cdr3_length: 12
cdr3_aa: CSARGAPYEQYF

v_call: TRBV6-1
j_call: TRBJ1-1
cdr3_length: 13
cdr3_aa: CAARRGFDTEAFF

v_call: TRBV5-4
j_call: TRBJ2-4
cdr3_length: 12
cdr3_aa: CASSSGGVIQYF

v_call: TRBV4-1
j_call: TRBJ2-3
cdr3_length: 18
cdr3_aa: CASSQDLTRQGRTDTQYF

v_call: TRBV4-2
j_call: TRBJ2-7
cdr3_length: 15
cdr3_aa: CASSQEDSPTYEQYF

v_call: TRBV6-1
j_call: TRBJ1-1
cdr3_length: 15
cdr3_aa: CASSLWRVGNTEAFF

v_call: TRBV27
j_call: TRBJ2-3
cdr3_length: 15
cdr3_aa: CASSSRGWGTDTQYF

v_call: TRBV6-5
j_call: TRBJ1-4
cdr3_length: 15
cdr3_aa: CASSYRVQANEKLFF

v_call: TRBV30
j_call: TRBJ2-2
cdr3_length: 16
cdr3_aa: CAWSAPGGANTGELFF

v_call: TRBV7-2
j_call: TRBJ1-2
cdr3_length: 17
cdr3_aa: CASSLEPTGAVTGGYTF

v_call: TRBV5-1
j_call: TRBJ2-1
cdr3_length: 15
cdr3_aa: CASSFSRERSNEQFF

v_call: TRBV5-5
j_call: TRBJ1-4
cdr3_length: 13
cdr3_aa: CASSIQVNEKLFF

v_call: TRBV4-3
j_call: TRBJ2-2
cdr3_length: 16
cdr3_aa: CASSQVSGGGTGELFF

v_call: TRBV6-1
j_call: TRBJ2-7
cdr3_length: 13
cdr3_aa: CASIGSGPYEQYF

v_call: TRBV28
j_call: TRBJ1-2
cdr3_length: 15
cdr3_aa: CASSFEGPIDYGYTF

v_call: TRBV6-2/TRBV6-3
j_call: TRBJ1-1
cdr3_length: 11
cdr3_aa: CASRNSPEAFF

v_call: TRBV25-1
j_call: TRBJ2-7
cdr3_length: 12
cdr3_aa: CATNRQDYEQYF

v_call: TRBV4-1
j_call: TRBJ1-4
cdr3_length: 14
cdr3_aa: CASSQARLGEKLFF

v_call: TRBV7-3
j_call: TRBJ2-2
cdr3_length: 15
cdr3_aa: CASSTGTSGFGELFF

v_call: TRBV27
j_call: TRBJ1-5
cdr3_length: 19
cdr3_aa: CASSGTPIPVSGGNQPQHF

v_call: TRBV12-3/TRBV12-4
j_call: TRBJ2-1
cdr3_length: 11
cdr3_aa: CASSSWDEQFF

v_call: TRBV12-3/TRBV12-4
j_call: TRBJ1-3
cdr3_length: 16
cdr3_aa: CASSLDPLTSGNTIYF

v_call: TRBV15
j_call: TRBJ1-2
cdr3_length: 13
cdr3_aa: CATSRRAEYGYTF

v_call: TRBV6-1
j_call: TRBJ2-1
cdr3_length: 15
cdr3_aa: CASSLDPEGYNEQFF

v_call: TRBV4-3
j_call: TRBJ2-1
cdr3_length: 19
cdr3_aa: CASSQDSVSWLAGRNEQFF

v_call: TRBV27
j_call: TRBJ2-3
cdr3_length: 14
cdr3_aa: CASSPIQQGNTQYF

v_call: TRBV20-1
j_call: TRBJ2-3
cdr3_length: 14
cdr3_aa: CSVLVGGAGDTQYF

v_call: TRBV19
j_call: TRBJ2-3
cdr3_length: 15
cdr3_aa: CASSNRDRGRDTQYF

v_call: TRBV11-2
j_call: TRBJ1-4
cdr3_length: 15
cdr3_aa: CASSLATGWAEKLFF

v_call: TRBV20-1
j_call: TRBJ2-3
cdr3_length: 15
cdr3_aa: CSARVGLAGTDTQYF

v_call: TRBV19
j_call: TRBJ1-1
cdr3_length: 16
cdr3_aa: CASSIRLSTMNTEAFF

v_call: TRBV27
j_call: TRBJ2-7
cdr3_length: 14
cdr3_aa: CASSFRRREYEQYF

v_call: TRBV7-8
j_call: TRBJ1-2
cdr3_length: 14
cdr3_aa: CASSLAVTGSGYTF

v_call: TRBV3-1
j_call: TRBJ2-2
cdr3_length: 14
cdr3_aa: CASSQVLGVGELFF

v_call: TRBV6-1
j_call: TRBJ1-2
cdr3_length: 13
cdr3_aa: CASNPRLDYGYTF

v_call: TRBV7-2
j_call: TRBJ2-7
cdr3_length: 14
cdr3_aa: CASSLGGNSYEQYF

v_call: TRBV10-3
j_call: TRBJ1-1
cdr3_length: 17
cdr3_aa: CAISEPTPQGAGFRAFF

v_call: TRBV27
j_call: TRBJ2-1
cdr3_length: 14
cdr3_aa: CASSSDRVYDEQFF

v_call: TRBV18
j_call: TRBJ2-7
cdr3_length: 15
cdr3_aa: CASSPPTGSTYEQYF

v_call: TRBV19
j_call: TRBJ1-5
cdr3_length: 14
cdr3_aa: CASRDSYSNQPQHF

v_call: TRBV10-3
j_call: TRBJ1-2
cdr3_length: 14
cdr3_aa: CAISEGDSTYGYTF

v_call: TRBV28
j_call: TRBJ1-2
cdr3_length: 14
cdr3_aa: CASSSGQGFPSYTF

v_call: TRBV7-2
j_call: TRBJ1-4
cdr3_length: 14
cdr3_aa: CASSLGRGREKLFF

v_call: TRBV7-2
j_call: TRBJ2-7
cdr3_length: 16
cdr3_aa: CASSTQGGGSGYEQYF

v_call: TRBV13
j_call: TRBJ2-7
cdr3_length: 14
cdr3_aa: CASSLSMTSYEQYF

v_call: TRBV19
j_call: TRBJ2-7
cdr3_length: 13
cdr3_aa: CASSMAGAYEQYF

v_call: TRBV7-9
j_call: TRBJ2-5
cdr3_length: 17
cdr3_aa: CASSLPGLAGDGETQYF

v_call: TRBV19
j_call: TRBJ2-7
cdr3_length: 14
cdr3_aa: CASSPRRTGSEQYF

v_call: TRBV24-1
j_call: TRBJ2-2
cdr3_length: 14
cdr3_aa: CATSDLQISGELFF

v_call: TRBV20-1
j_call: TRBJ2-1
cdr3_length: 12
cdr3_aa: CSAQGAYNEQFF

v_call: TRBV30
j_call: TRBJ2-7
cdr3_length: 11
cdr3_aa: CAWSVLGIRYF

v_call: TRBV5-4
j_call: TRBJ1-1
cdr3_length: 13
cdr3_aa: CASSLGTSAEAFF